The 21 T cell receptor beta chains presented below share a single source sample, sequenced in a study of T cells in women clearing cervical HPV infection. The assay was immunoSEQ multiplex PCR, and TCRdb's table has in-frame clones only and misses some. The table counts about 31,000 clones; around 9.2% lies in the top ten. Input material: blood buffy coat. Every receptor here comes from a woman aged 18 to 69 with a cervical HPV16 infection that either progressed to CIN3+ or cleared (not recorded which).

Regarding this clone: The read terminates 3 residues ahead of where the CDR3 ends, so the germline J gene completes it. This chain connects TRBV20-1 to TRBJ2-5; TRBD2 agrees at 11 bases. This CDR3 region has 14 residues. The germline CDR1 and CDR2 sequences are DFQATT and SNEGSKA (reference sequence). Trimming removed 2 bases from V and 4 bases from J; junction bases left unmatched: 3. Incomplete CDR3 DNA: TGCAGTGCTAGATTAGCGGGGGGGGTAGAGACC. This sequence encodes CSARLAGGVET. The full CDR3 is CSARLAGGVETQYF.

To note about this clone: Read data end 3 residues before the CDR3 end; the end is taken from the germline J gene. The J gene is TRBJ2-7, the V gene TRBV4-1, with 13 bases aligning to TRBD2. J lost 1 base, V lost 6 bases, and 3 bases had no gene match. From germline, CDR1 is MGHRA and CDR2 YSYEKL. This CDR3 has 15 residues. Incomplete CDR3 DNA: TGCGCCAGCAGTTCGACTAGCGGGAGGTCCTACGAG. Translated: CASSSTSGRSYE. Given in full, the CDR3 is CASSSTSGRSYEQYF.

With respect to this clone: The read is 3 residues too short to cover the CDR3 end, so that end is filled in from the germline J gene. V gene TRBV11-2 combines with J gene TRBJ2-1; TRBD2 matches 9 bases. The germline gives CDR1 SGHAT, CDR2 FQNNGV. This CDR3 spans 13 amino acids. The V segment lost 0 bases and the J segment 9 bases; nucleotides outside the gene matches: 0. CDR3 bases read: TGTGCCAGCAGCTTAGAGACTAGCGGTGAG. It is translated as CASSLETSGE. The complete CDR3 reads CASSLETSGEQFF. Full variable domain (rest looked up from reference TRBV11-2 and TRBJ2-1): EAGVAQSPRYKIIEKRQSVAFWCNPISGHATLYWYQQILGQGPKLLIQFQNNGVVDDSQLPKDRFSAERLKGVDSTLKIQPAKLEDSAVYLCASSLETSGEQFFGPGTRLTVL.

In regard to this clone: The read terminates 3 residues ahead of where the CDR3 ends, so the germline J gene completes it. The J gene is TRBJ2-3, the V gene TRBV12-3 or TRBV12-4, with 8 bases lining up with TRBD1. The CDR3 totals 14 residues. V lost 1 base, J lost 6 bases, and 3 bases stayed unmatched. The covered CDR3 bases are TGTGCCAGCAGTTTAGGACAGGGGATCGATACG. Translated, it gives CASSLGQGIDT. In full, the CDR3 reads CASSLGQGIDTQYF.

Details on this clone: Coverage ceases 3 residues before the CDR3 finishes, and the germline J gene fills in the end. The chain employs TRBV6-2 or TRBV6-3 and TRBJ2-5; a possible D gene is TRBD2 (5 bases). This CDR3 comprises 15 residues. The germline V gene encodes CDR1 MNHEY and CDR2 SVGEGT. The V and J ends lost 6 bases and 5 bases respectively, with 19 bases between them. The CDR3 DNA, read in part, is TGTGCCAGCAGCCGAGGACTCCACCTCGGGGAGACC. It encodes CASSRGLHLGET. The entire CDR3 protein reads CASSRGLHLGETQYF.

The DNA read from the CDR3 is TGCAGCGTTGCGGCCAGGGGGCAGAGAGCAGCCTCTCACAATGAG. This gives the protein CSVAARGQRAASHNE. The full CDR3 sequence reads CSVAARGQRAASHNEQFF. The chain links TRBV29-1 to TRBJ2-1; 8 positions match TRBD1. The read terminates 3 residues ahead of where the CDR3 ends, so the germline J gene completes it. Germline CDR1 reads SQVTM; CDR2 reads ANQGSEA. CDR3 length: 18 amino acids. V lost 4 bases, J lost 5 bases, and 19 bases stayed unmatched.

This clone is medium-sized (0.01 to 0.1%) by frequency. The read stops 3 residues short of the end of the CDR3; the missing end is completed from the germline J gene. The chain joins TRBV29-1 to TRBJ2-4; TRBD1 might be the D (5 bases). CDR3 length: 13 amino acids. CDR1 and CDR2 from the germline V gene are SQVTM and ANQGSEA. V lost 7 bases, J lost 6 bases, and 16 bases lay in between. CDR3 sequence: CSGQQAGGNIQYF. The CDR3 bases that were read are TGCAGCGGACAACAGGCTGGTGGAAACATT.

Remarks on this clone: The read ends 3 residues before the CDR3 terminus; that terminus is restored from the germline J gene. The rearrangement links TRBV6-2 or TRBV6-3 to TRBJ2-2, with D possibly TRBD2 on 5 matching bases. Per the germline V gene, CDR1 is MNHEY and CDR2 is SVGEGT. This CDR3 has 13 residues. V was trimmed by 4 bases and J by 7 bases, leaving 10 bases between them. This CDR3 is CASSSGLGGELFF. The sequenced CDR3 bases are TGTGCCAGCAGTTCCGGACTTGGCGGGGAG.

As regards this clone: Read coverage stops 3 residues before the CDR3 terminus; the germline J gene supplies the remainder. This chain uses TRBV6-2 or TRBV6-3 with TRBJ1-5; TRBD1 matches at 9 bases. Germline CDR1 reads MNHEY; CDR2 reads SVGEGT. The junction had 2 bases not matched to a gene; V was cut back by 8 bases and J by 3 bases. The CDR3 extends over 13 amino acids. The CDR3 here is CASRDRVNQPQHF. The part of the CDR3 DNA that was read is TGTGCCAGCCGGGACAGGGTCAATCAGCCC.

A remark on this clone: The sequence runs out 3 residues before the end of the CDR3; the remainder is reconstructed from the germline J gene. The chain has TRBV11-3 and TRBJ2-5; 11 bases align to TRBD2. CDR1 is SGHNT and CDR2 is YENEEA in the germline V gene. V shed 5 bases and J 3 bases; nucleotides not matched to a gene: 5. This CDR3 is 15 amino acids long. CDR3 sequence reads: CASSAPGLAEETQYF. The sequenced part of the CDR3 DNA is TGTGCCAGCAGCGCCCCGGGACTAGCGGAAGAGACC.

Notes on this clone: The CDR3 end lies 3 residues beyond the end of the read and is filled in from the germline J gene. The chain is built from TRBV6-2 or TRBV6-3 and TRBJ2-3, with D unresolved. This CDR3 spans 12 amino acids. Per germline, CDR1 MNHEY and CDR2 SVGEGT. CDR3 sequence reads: CASRNRQEAQYF. CDR3 bases read: TGTGCCAGCAGAAACAGACAAGAGGCG.

A word on this clone: The CDR3 is cut off 3 residues early in the read; its end comes from the germline J gene. The chain combines TRBV5-1 with TRBJ2-3; unclear D gene. Germline V CDR1 and CDR2: SGHRS, YFSETQ. V was pared by 1 base and J by 2 bases, with 11 bases between. This CDR3 comprises 15 residues. The sequenced part of the CDR3 DNA is TGCGCCAGCAGCTTGTACTTTAGTAACACAGATACG. This encodes CASSLYFSNTDT. The entire CDR3 protein is CASSLYFSNTDTQYF.

With respect to this clone: The read is 3 residues too short to cover the CDR3 end, so that end is filled in from the germline J gene. The rearrangement joins TRBV19 to TRBJ2-1, with 9 bases that match TRBD2. CDR3 length equals 14 residues. Germline V gives CDR1 LNHDA, CDR2 SQIVND (reference sequence). Germline trimming cut 7 bases from V and 4 bases from J; bases unmatched to any gene: 5. Incomplete CDR3 DNA: TGTGCCAGTATCCCTAGCGGGAATTACAATGAG. It yields the protein CASIPSGNYNE. The full-length CDR3 reads as CASIPSGNYNEQFF.

A note on this clone: The CDR3 extends 3 residues past the end of the read, so its final part is completed from the germline J gene. This chain connects TRBV5-1 to TRBJ1-5; TRBD1 agrees at 7 bases. CDR1 is SGHRS and CDR2 is YFSETQ in the germline V gene. With V trimmed by 5 bases and J by 3 bases, 17 bases remained unmatched. This CDR3 comprises 18 residues. The chain's CDR3 is CASRWDWRTGPYNQPQHF. CDR3 DNA, as far as it was read: TGCGCCAGCAGATGGGATTGGAGGACAGGCCCATACAATCAGCCC.

Concerning this clone: The CDR3 end is not reached by the read, which stops 3 residues before it; the germline J gene fills it in. This chain links TRBV9 with TRBJ1-6, with D tentatively TRBD1 (6 bases). Germline V gives CDR1 SGDLS, CDR2 YYNGEE. The CDR3 runs 18 residues. CDR3 loop: CASSVGNPTGFGMFPLHF. The covered CDR3 bases are TGTGCCAGCAGCGTAGGGAATCCGACAGGTTTTGGGATGTTTCCC.

Details on this clone: The read ends 3 residues before the CDR3 terminus; that terminus is restored from the germline J gene. J is TRBJ2-1 and V is TRBV5-6; D not resolved. Germline V gene lookup returns CDR1 SGHDT and CDR2 YYEEEE. This CDR3 spans 15 amino acids. V was shortened by 1 base and J by 1 base, with 9 bases between the two germline ends. The CDR3 loop reads CASSLRAVSYNEQFF. Partial CDR3 DNA: TGTGCCAGCAGCTTGAGGGCAGTTTCCTACAATGAG. Drawing the rest from reference TRBV5-6 and TRBJ2-1, the complete variable domain is DAGVTQSPTHLIKTRGQQVTLRCSPKSGHDTVSWYQQALGQGPQFIFQYYEEEERQRGNFPDRFSGHQFPNYSSELNVNALLLGDSALYLCASSLRAVSYNEQFFGPGTRLTVL.

The sequenced CDR3 bases are TGTGCCAGCAGTCTTCGACTAGCGGAGGTGAACAATGAG. Translating it yields CASSLRLAEVNNE. The whole CDR3 protein reads CASSLRLAEVNNEQFF. This chain joins TRBV2 and TRBJ2-1; TRBD2 matches 9 bases. The missing CDR3 end, 3 residues past where the read stops, is filled in from the germline J gene. The V segment lost 5 bases and the J segment 5 bases; nucleotides outside the gene matches: 10. Germline assignment: CDR1 SNHLY and CDR2 FYNNEI. The length of the CDR3 is 16 residues.

About this clone: With the read ending 3 residues before the CDR3 end, the germline J gene is used to fill in that end. The rearrangement joins TRBV18 to TRBJ1-6, with 9 bases aligning to TRBD1. The V gene's germline CDR1 is KGHSH and CDR2 LQKENI. The CDR3 has 16 residues. Trimming took 1 base from V and 8 from J; bases not matched to a gene: 6. CDR3 sequence: CASSPQTGGPDSPLHF. The sequenced part of the CDR3 DNA is TGTGCCAGCTCACCACAGACAGGGGGTCCGGATTCACCC.

Notes on this clone: The CDR3 extends 3 residues past the end of the read, so its final part is completed from the germline J gene. V gene TRBV2 combines with J gene TRBJ2-7; D may be TRBD2 (5 bases). Germline V gene data show CDR1 as SNHLY and CDR2 as FYNNEI. There are 15 residues in the CDR3. Trimming shortened V by 7 bases and J by 2 bases, and 18 bases separated the two germline ends. CDR3 residues: CASMVGGPRAYEQYF. The part of the CDR3 DNA that was read is TGTGCCAGCATGGTCGGAGGCCCGAGGGCCTACGAG.

As to this clone: The read falls 3 residues short of the CDR3 end, and the missing part is taken from the germline J gene. The chain combines TRBV30 with TRBJ2-3, with 9 bases fitting TRBD1. CDR1 is GTSNPN and CDR2 is SVGIG in the germline V gene (reference sequence). This CDR3 has 12 residues. The sequenced part of the CDR3 DNA is TGTGCCTTCACAGGGGGCCAAGAGACG. Its protein is CAFTGGQET. In full, the CDR3 reads CAFTGGQETQYF.

Comment on this clone: Read data end 3 residues before the CDR3 end; the end is taken from the germline J gene. V usage is TRBV7-9 and J usage is TRBJ1-4; D not resolved. Germline V gene sequence: CDR1 SEHNR, CDR2 FQNEAQ (reference sequence). CDR3 length: 14 amino acids. Trimming cost V 1 base and J 7 bases, with 10 bases left between them. CDR3 DNA (partial): TGTGCCAGCAGCTTAGTAGGGCGAGGTGAAAAA. Its protein is CASSLVGRGEK. The CDR3 in full is CASSLVGRGEKLFF.